The sequence of this T cell receptor beta chain was determined in a study of neoadjuvant nivolumab and ipilimumab in lung cancer. Overall study context: The combination arm added day-1 ipilimumab 1 mg/kg to nivolumab 3 mg/kg on days 1, 15, 29.

Assay used: immunoSEQ multiplex PCR; TCRdb lists only in-frame clones, some missing. The table includes 7,500 to 10,000 clones, around 82% detected once. This CDR3 is 13 amino acids long. With 0 bases removed from V and 5 bases from J, the gap between germline ends came to 4 bases. In germline, CDR1 is MNHEY, CDR2 SVGAGI. The J gene is TRBJ1-4, the V gene TRBV6-5, with D uncertain. The TCR sequence derives from an adult with non-small cell lung cancer. Sequences were derived from peripheral blood, sampled before neoadjuvant nivolumab, alone or with ipilimumab. The CDR3 nucleotides read TGTGCCAGCAGTTACTCTCCGAATGAAAAACTGTTTTTT. This translates into CASSYSPNEKLFF.